This T cell receptor beta chain was identified in a study of cytomegalovirus exposure and HLA in healthy donors. The primer mix had 60 Vbeta and 13 Jbeta primers. Repertoires were generated with immunoSEQ multiplex PCR, while TCRdb's copy carries only in-frame clones and drops some. The data hold about 140,000 clones, with roughly four fifths observed a single time. With 7 bases removed from V and 4 bases from J, the gap between germline ends came to 5 bases. In germline, CDR1 is MGHDK, CDR2 SYGVNS. This CDR3 is 11 amino acids long. This chain connects TRBV25-1 to TRBJ1-3; unclear D gene. Sequencing was done on a sample of PBMCs. The clonotype was recovered from a woman in her thirties or forties in good health and CMV-seronegative. The CDR3 loop reads CASIVGNTIYF. CDR3 DNA sequence: TGTGCCAGCATCGTGGGAAACACCATATATTTT.